These T cell receptor beta chains were read from a single sample in a study of patients and donors after allogeneic stem cell transplantation. TCRdb reprocessed the RT-PCR reads via MiXCR and lists one record per CDR3 protein. In the table there are roughly 940,000 distinct CDR3 sequences, approximately 18% of which are singletons. Material: blood, either unsorted or a sorted T cell fraction (not recorded which). The source is a human donor who was either an allogeneic HSCT recipient or a stem cell or donor lymphocyte infusion donor (not recorded which). It is not recorded whose cells these are; they may come from a transplant donor. The CDR3 runs from the conserved cysteine through the conserved F or W. A D gene is named only where the DNA matches it firmly. Clone size is shown for a subset of rows, as once, few, many or a class of expanded clone.

V	size	D	J	DNA	CDR3
TRBV18	few	TRBD2	TRBJ2-1	TGTGCCAGCTCACCGATGCAGGTCCTAGCGGGGTTCCATGAGCAGTTCTTC	CASSPMQVLAGFHEQFF
TRBV3-1	NA	NA	TRBJ1-5	TGTGCCAGCAGCCAAGATTCAAGGGGCGAAGGGGGTCAGCCCCAGCATTTT	CASSQDSRGEGGQPQHF
TRBV29-1	NA	TRBD2	TRBJ2-3	TGCAGCGTTGCAGCTAGCGGGGGGACCCGCACAGATACGCAGTATTTT	CSVAASGGTRTDTQYF
TRBV12-3/TRBV12-4	NA	NA	TRBJ1-1	TGTGCCAGCAGTCTTAGGTGGGCTGAAGCTTTCTTT	CASSLRWAEAFF
TRBV9	NA	NA	TRBJ1-2	TGTGCCAGCCTGGGGGGGGCTGACGGCTACACCTTC	CASLGGADGYTF
TRBV27	NA	TRBD1	TRBJ2-1	TGTGCCAGCAGTCTAGAGACAGGGCTCTACAATGAGCAGTTCTTC	CASSLETGLYNEQFF
TRBV12-3/TRBV12-4	NA	TRBD1	TRBJ1-4	TGTGCCAGCGGCTGGGACAGGTCTAATGAAAAACTGTTTTTT	CASGWDRSNEKLFF
TRBV12-3/TRBV12-4	NA	TRBD1	TRBJ2-3	TGTGCCAGCAGTTTGGCCCCGGGACAGGGGGCTTGGGATACGCAGTATTTT	CASSLAPGQGAWDTQYF
TRBV5-1	NA	TRBD1	TRBJ2-1	TGCGCCAGCAGCTTGGGTTTGAGACAGGGGTACAATGAGCAGTTCTTC	CASSLGLRQGYNEQFF
TRBV12-3/TRBV12-4	many	NA	TRBJ2-1	TGTGCCAGCAGTCGACGGGTCAATGAGCAGTTCTTC	CASSRRVNEQFF
TRBV3-1	NA	NA	TRBJ2-3	TGTGCCAGCAGCCAGGACTCGGTAGGGACAGATACGCAGTATTTT	CASSQDSVGTDTQYF
TRBV11-1	NA	NA	TRBJ2-5	TGTGCCAGCAGCCAACTCATTGTCCTTAGCGGACCGTACCAAGAGACCCAGTACTTC	CASSQLIVLSGPYQETQYF
TRBV27	NA	TRBD2	TRBJ2-7	TGTGCCAGCAGCTTCACCGTAGCGGGGGGGAGCTACGAGCAGTACTTC	CASSFTVAGGSYEQYF
TRBV9	NA	TRBD2	TRBJ2-1	TGTGCCAGCAGCGCCACTTCTAGCGGGAGGGTAGATGAGCAGCTCTTC	CASSATSSGRVDEQLF
TRBV12-3/TRBV12-4	NA	NA	TRBJ1-5	TGTGCCAGCAGAGCCGAACAGGGTAGCCGGTGGAGCAATCAGCCCCAGCATTTT	CASRAEQGSRWSNQPQHF
TRBV30	NA	TRBD1	TRBJ2-2	TGTGCCTGGAGTGTACTCGACAGGGACACCGGGGAGCTGTTTTTT	CAWSVLDRDTGELFF